A selection of T cell receptor beta chains follows, all from one sample in a study of T cell responses to AZD1222 COVID-19 vaccine. Here immunoSEQ multiplex PCR was the method, and the copy in TCRdb shows in-frame clones only, minus some. Counted here are about 130,000 clones, about 90% occurring once; the ten biggest clones make up over 15%. The sequencing here drew on peripheral blood, taken on day 0 of MenACWY control vaccination. The receptors originated from an adult in good health. CDR3s include the opening cysteine and the closing phenylalanine or tryptophan. The order of the fields is J gene, clone size, V gene, CDR3 protein. The listing skips clone size in some rows; elsewhere it reads once, few, many or a size class.

TRBJ1-3,NA,TRBV18,CASSPLPSTGNTIYF
TRBJ1-3,NA,TRBV7-2,CASSLGEILGNTIYF
TRBJ1-2,few,TRBV30,CAWSVPPLYGYTF
TRBJ1-3,NA,TRBV5-6,CASSLASGWGGNTIYF
TRBJ1-2,NA,TRBV7-8,CASSLAGLRRGTYQLGYTF
TRBJ2-7,NA,TRBV18,CASSPSQGPGSYEQYF
TRBJ1-2,NA,TRBV20-1,CSAPVRRGYTF
TRBJ2-7,NA,TRBV24-1,CATSDFFREPNYEQYF
TRBJ2-7,few,TRBV27,CASSTRTSGTSSRSYEQYF
TRBJ1-5,NA,TRBV5-1,CASSLVPGKNQPQHF
TRBJ2-7,NA,TRBV18,CASSLRQGPYEQYF
TRBJ1-5,NA,TRBV18,CASSPGAVSNQPQHF
TRBJ1-3,NA,TRBV28,CASSLPGISGNTIYF
TRBJ2-7,NA,TRBV6-5,CASSYGTGVHEQYF
TRBJ2-3,NA,TRBV10-2,CASSSSGRRGDTQYF
TRBJ1-6,NA,TRBV3-1/TRBV3-2,CASSQGGQGYSPLHF
TRBJ2-2,NA,TRBV7-3,CASSPKRGTGELFF
TRBJ1-5,NA,TRBV30,CAWSAGTGGNQPQHF
TRBJ2-3,once,TRBV10-3,CAISGSLTTDTQYF
TRBJ1-5,once,TRBV19,CASSKATGTSNQPQHF
TRBJ1-2,NA,TRBV27,CASSLSPAYGYTF
TRBJ1-1,NA,TRBV7-9,CASSLADRIGNAEAFF
TRBJ1-2,NA,TRBV30,CAWSAGGRNYGYTF
TRBJ2-6,NA,TRBV2,CASSGLGSGANVLTF
TRBJ2-7,NA,TRBV10-3,CAISESMTYEQYF
TRBJ1-5,few,TRBV28,CASSWDSNQPQHF
TRBJ2-1,few,TRBV29-1,CSVESFTGTEQFF
TRBJ2-1,NA,TRBV5-4,CASSLGATSRNEQFF
TRBJ2-5,NA,TRBV5-4,CASSPRRTGGRETQYF
TRBJ2-2,NA,TRBV5-4,CASSLIENTGELFF
TRBJ2-1,NA,TRBV19,CASRRSGRANEQFF
TRBJ2-7,NA,TRBV19,CASSRERRDEQYF
TRBJ2-1,NA,TRBV3-1/TRBV3-2,CASSHQNLAGVGYNEQFF
TRBJ1-1,NA,TRBV5-1,CASSLLGAANTEAFF
TRBJ2-5,NA,TRBV15,CATSSGSAAETQYF
TRBJ1-2,NA,TRBV30,CAWSRGATFFGYTF
TRBJ2-1,NA,TRBV7-3,CASSPTSLGSYNEQFF
TRBJ2-7,NA,TRBV6-5,CASSSGTSPYEQYF
TRBJ1-6,NA,TRBV20-1,CSASSGSPLHF
TRBJ1-4,NA,TRBV3-1/TRBV3-2,CASSHRGGEKLFF
TRBJ2-5,NA,TRBV4-2,CASSQDPARRETQYF
TRBJ2-7,NA,TRBV6-5,CASSLNRVTYEQYF
TRBJ2-7,NA,TRBV7-2,CASSLMGGEQYF
TRBJ2-1,once,TRBV29-1,CSARQGARYNEQFF
TRBJ2-7,NA,TRBV19,CASSMSPRYEQYF
TRBJ1-3,few,TRBV14,CASSQDLGGNTIYF
TRBJ1-6,NA,TRBV5-4,CASSLAGVSSPLHF
TRBJ2-1,NA,TRBV2,CASSVGQSYNEQFF
TRBJ2-5,NA,TRBV24-1,CATSDLRTTETQYF